This T cell receptor (beta chain) was identified in a study of blood T cell repertoires in COVID-19. Study-wide context: Collection of acute and convalescent COVID-19 samples took place in the United States, Italy and Spain. Sample material is recorded as cDNA or gDNA derived from T cells, B-cell-depleted T cells, or PBMCs.

The authors' processing: Estimated nucleated cell counts came from reference gene primer amplification. Clones were read by immunoSEQ multiplex PCR, and TCRdb kept only the in-frame ones, dropping some. V and J calls plus clone size are reproduced from that table; the DNA served to infer D and trimming. The sample has fewer than 70,000 clones, around 93% seen once. Trimming stripped 4 bases from V and 4 bases from J, with 8 bases between. CDR1 LGHDT and CDR2 YNNKEL come from the germline V gene (reference sequence). CDR3 length equals 13 residues. The clonotype was recovered from a man aged 45-60 years with active COVID-19. Sequences were obtained from peripheral blood. The rearrangement joins TRBV3-1 (or the pseudogene TRBV3-2) to TRBJ2-1; D is possibly TRBD1 (5 bases). The CDR3: CASSRDRYNEQFF. For the CDR3, the DNA is TGTGCCAGCAGCCGAGACAGATACAATGAGCAGTTCTTC.